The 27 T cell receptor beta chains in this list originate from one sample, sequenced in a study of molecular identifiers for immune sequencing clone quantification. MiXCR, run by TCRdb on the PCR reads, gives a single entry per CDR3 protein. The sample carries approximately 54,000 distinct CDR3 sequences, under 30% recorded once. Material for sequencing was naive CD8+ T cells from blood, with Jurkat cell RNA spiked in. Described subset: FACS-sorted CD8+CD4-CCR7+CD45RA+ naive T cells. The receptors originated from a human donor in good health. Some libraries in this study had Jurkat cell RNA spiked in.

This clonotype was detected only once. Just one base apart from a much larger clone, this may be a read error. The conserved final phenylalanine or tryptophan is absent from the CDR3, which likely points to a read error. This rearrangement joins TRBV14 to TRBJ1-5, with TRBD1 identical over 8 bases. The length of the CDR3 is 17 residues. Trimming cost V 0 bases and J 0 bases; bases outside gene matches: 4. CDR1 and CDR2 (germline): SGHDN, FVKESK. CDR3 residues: CASSQDQGATSNQPQHL. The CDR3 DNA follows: TGTGCCAGCAGCCAAGATCAGGGGGCCACTAGCAATCAGCCCCAGCATCTT.

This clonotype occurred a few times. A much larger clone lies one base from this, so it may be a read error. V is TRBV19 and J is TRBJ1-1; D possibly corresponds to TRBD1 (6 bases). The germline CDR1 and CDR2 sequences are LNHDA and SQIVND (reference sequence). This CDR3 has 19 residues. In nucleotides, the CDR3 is TGTGCCAGTAGTATGTGGGGGCGTGGAGCCCGGAAAGGAGACACTGATGCTTTCTTT. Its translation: CASSMWGRGARKGDTDAFF.

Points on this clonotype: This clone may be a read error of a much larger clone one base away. CDR3 amino acids: CASSQDRAWEPEAFF. For the CDR3, the DNA is TGCGCCAGCAGCCAAGACAGGGCTTGGGAACCTGAAGCTTTCTTT. The chain combines TRBV4-3 with TRBJ1-1, with D possibly being TRBD1 (5 bases). CDR3 size: 15 residues. Germline V gene lookup returns CDR1 LGHNA and CDR2 YSLEER. The V end was cut by 0 bases, the J end by 6 bases, with 14 bases between.

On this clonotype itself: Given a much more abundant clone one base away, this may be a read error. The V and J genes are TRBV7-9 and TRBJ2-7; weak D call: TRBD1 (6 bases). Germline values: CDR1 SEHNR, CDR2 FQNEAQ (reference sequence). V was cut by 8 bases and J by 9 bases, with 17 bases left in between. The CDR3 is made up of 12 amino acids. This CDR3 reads CASRVGADAQYF. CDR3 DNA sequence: TGTGCCAGCCGCGTGGGGGCTGACGCGCAGTACTTC.

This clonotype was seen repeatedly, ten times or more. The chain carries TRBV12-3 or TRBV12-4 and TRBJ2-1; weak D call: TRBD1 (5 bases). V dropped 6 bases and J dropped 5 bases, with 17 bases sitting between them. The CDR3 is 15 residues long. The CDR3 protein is CASRAQGTADNEQFF. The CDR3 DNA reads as TGTGCCAGCAGGGCTCAGGGCACCGCAGACAATGAGCAGTTCTTC.

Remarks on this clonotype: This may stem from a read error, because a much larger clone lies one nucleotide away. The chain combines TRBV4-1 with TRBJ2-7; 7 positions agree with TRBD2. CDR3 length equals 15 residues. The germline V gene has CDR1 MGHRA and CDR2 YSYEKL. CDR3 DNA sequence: TGCGCCAGCAGCCAAGGTGCTAGCGGCTCCTGCGAGCAGTGCTTC. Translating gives CASSQGASGSCEQCF.

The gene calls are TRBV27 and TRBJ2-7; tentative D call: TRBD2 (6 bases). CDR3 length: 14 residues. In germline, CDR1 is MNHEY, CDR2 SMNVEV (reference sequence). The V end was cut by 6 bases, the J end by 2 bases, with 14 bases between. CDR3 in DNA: TGTGCCAGCAGCTCTGGCGGGGCCCCCTACGAGCAGTACTTC. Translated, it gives CASSSGGAPYEQYF.

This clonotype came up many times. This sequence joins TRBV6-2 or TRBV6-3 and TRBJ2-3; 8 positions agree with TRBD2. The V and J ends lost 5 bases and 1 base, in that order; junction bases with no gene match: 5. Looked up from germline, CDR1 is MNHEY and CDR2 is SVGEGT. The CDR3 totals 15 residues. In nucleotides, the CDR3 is TGTGCCAGCAGTGGGACTAGTATTCGCACAGATACGCAGTATTTT. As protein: CASSGTSIRTDTQYF.

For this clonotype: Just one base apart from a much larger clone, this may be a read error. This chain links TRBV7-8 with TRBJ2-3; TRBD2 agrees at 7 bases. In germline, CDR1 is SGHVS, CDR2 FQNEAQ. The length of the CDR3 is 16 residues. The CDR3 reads CAGSSVSGRNTDTQYF. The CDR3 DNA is TGTGCCGGCAGCTCGGTTAGCGGGCGTAACACAGATACGCAGTATTTT.

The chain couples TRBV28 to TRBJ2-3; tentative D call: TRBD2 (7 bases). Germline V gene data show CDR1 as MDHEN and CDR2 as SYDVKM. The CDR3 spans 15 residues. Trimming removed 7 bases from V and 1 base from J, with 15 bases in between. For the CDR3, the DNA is TGTGCCAGCACCACCCGGGGGGCCCGCACAGATACGCAGTATTTT. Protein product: CASTTRGARTDTQYF.

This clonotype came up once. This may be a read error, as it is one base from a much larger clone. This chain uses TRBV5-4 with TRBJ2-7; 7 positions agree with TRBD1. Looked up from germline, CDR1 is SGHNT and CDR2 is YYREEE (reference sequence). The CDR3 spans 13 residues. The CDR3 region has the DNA TGTGCCAGCAGCCATAGACAGGGCTACGAGCAGCACTTC. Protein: CASSHRQGYEQHF.

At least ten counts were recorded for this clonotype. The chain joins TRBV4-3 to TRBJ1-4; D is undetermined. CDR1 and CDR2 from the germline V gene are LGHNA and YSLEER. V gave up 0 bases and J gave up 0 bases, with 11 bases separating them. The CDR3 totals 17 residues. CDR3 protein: CASSQDRSGATNEKLFF. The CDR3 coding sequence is TGCGCCAGCAGCCAAGATCGATCGGGCGCAACTAATGAAAAACTGTTTTTT.

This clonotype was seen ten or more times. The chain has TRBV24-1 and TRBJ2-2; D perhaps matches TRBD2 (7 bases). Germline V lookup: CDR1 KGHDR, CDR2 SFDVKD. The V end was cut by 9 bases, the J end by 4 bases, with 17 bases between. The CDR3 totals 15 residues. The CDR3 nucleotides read TGTGCCACCCAGGAGGGGGGGCGAGGCACCGGGGAGCTGTTTTTT. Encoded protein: CATQEGGRGTGELFF.

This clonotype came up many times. The CDR3 nucleotides are TGTGCCAGCAGCTTCCGGGTTAACACTGAAGCTTTCTTT. Amino acids: CASSFRVNTEAFF. The gene calls are TRBV7-2 and TRBJ1-1; no reliable D call. The CDR3 spans 13 residues. Trimming took 3 bases from V and 2 from J, leaving 7 bases between them. Germline CDR1 is SGHTA and CDR2 is FQGNSA.

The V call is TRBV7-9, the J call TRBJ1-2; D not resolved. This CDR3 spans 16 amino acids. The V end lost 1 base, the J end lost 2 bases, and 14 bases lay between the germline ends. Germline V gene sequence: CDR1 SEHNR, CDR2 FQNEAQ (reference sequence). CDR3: CASSLVGQESNYGYTF. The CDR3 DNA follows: TGTGCCAGCAGCTTAGTAGGTCAGGAATCCAACTATGGCTACACCTTC. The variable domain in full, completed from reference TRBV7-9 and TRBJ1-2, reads DTGVSQNPRHKITKRGQNVTFRCDPISEHNRLYWYRQTLGQGPEFLTYFQNEAQLEKSRLLSDRFSAERPKGSFSTLEIQRTEQGDSAMYLCASSLVGQESNYGYTFGSGTRLTVV.

The CDR3 loop is CASLPKGSPGDEQYF. The CDR3 DNA sequence: TGTGCCAGCCTCCCAAAAGGCAGCCCGGGGGACGAGCAGTACTTC. V usage is TRBV27 and J usage is TRBJ2-7; perhaps TRBD2 as D (6 bases). Germline V gene lookup returns CDR1 MNHEY and CDR2 SMNVEV (reference sequence). The V gene lost 8 bases and the J gene lost 5 bases, with 22 bases spanning the gap. This CDR3 region has 15 residues.

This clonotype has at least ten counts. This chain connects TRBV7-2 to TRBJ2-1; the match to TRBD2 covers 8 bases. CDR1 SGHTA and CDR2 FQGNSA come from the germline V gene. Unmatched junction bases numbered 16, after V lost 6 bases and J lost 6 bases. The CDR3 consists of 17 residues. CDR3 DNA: TGTGCCAGCAGTTCAATCCCGGGACTAGGGACGGGCAATGAGCAGTTCTTC. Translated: CASSSIPGLGTGNEQFF.

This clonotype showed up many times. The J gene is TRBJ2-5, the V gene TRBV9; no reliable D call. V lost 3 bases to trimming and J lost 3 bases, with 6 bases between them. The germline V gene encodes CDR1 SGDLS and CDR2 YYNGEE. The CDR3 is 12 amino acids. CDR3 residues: CASSGIEETQYF. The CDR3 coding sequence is TGTGCCAGCAGCGGGATTGAAGAGACCCAGTACTTC.

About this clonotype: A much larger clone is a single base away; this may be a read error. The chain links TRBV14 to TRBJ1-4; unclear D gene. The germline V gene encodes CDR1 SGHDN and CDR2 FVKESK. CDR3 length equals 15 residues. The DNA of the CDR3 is TGTGCCAGCAGCTTACCGGACGCAACTAATGAAAAACTGTCTTTT. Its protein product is CASSLPDATNEKLSF.

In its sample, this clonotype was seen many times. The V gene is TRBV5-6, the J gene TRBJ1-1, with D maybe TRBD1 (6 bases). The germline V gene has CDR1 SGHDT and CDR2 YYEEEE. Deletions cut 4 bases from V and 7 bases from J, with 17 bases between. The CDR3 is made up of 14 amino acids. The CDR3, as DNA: TGTGCCAGCAGCGAGGAAACAGGGATTAGTGAAGCTTTCTTT. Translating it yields CASSEETGISEAFF.

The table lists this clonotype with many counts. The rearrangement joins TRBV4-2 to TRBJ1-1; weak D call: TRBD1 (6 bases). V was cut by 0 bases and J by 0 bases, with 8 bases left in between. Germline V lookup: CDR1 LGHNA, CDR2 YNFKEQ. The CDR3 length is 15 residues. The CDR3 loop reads CASSQDRGMNTEAFF. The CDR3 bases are TGTGCCAGCAGCCAAGACAGGGGCATGAACACTGAAGCTTTCTTT.

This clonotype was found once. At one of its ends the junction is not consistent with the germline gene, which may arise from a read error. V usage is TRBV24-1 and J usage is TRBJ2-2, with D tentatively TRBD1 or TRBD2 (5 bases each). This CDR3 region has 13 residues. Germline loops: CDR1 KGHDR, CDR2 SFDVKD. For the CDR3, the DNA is TGTGCCACCAGTGATCTGTTCACCGGGGCGCTGTTTTTT. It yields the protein CATSDLFTGALFF.

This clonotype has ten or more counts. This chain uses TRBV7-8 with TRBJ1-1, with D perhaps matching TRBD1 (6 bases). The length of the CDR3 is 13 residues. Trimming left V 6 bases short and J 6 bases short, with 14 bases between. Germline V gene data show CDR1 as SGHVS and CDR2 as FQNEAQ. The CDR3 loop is CASSDMGGSEAFF. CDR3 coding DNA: TGTGCCAGCAGTGACATGGGGGGCTCTGAAGCTTTCTTT. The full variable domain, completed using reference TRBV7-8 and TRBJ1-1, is GAGVSQSPRYKVAKRGQDVALRCDPISGHVSLFWYQQALGQGPEFLTYFQNEAQLDKSGLPSDRFFAERPEGSVSTLKIQRTQQEDSAVYLCASSDMGGSEAFFGQGTRLTVV.

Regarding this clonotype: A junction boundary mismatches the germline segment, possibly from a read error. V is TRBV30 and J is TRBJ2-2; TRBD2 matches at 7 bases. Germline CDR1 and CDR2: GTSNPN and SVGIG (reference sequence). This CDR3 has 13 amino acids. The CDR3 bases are TGTGCCTGGAGTTCGGGGGGTATCGGGGTGCTGTTTTTT. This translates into CAWSSGGIGVLFF.

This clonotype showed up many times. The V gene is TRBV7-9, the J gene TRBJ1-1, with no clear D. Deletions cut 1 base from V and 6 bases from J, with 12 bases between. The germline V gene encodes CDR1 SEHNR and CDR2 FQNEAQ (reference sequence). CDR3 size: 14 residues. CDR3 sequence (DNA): TGTGCCAGCAGCTTAGTCGCAGCCGGGGCTGAAGCTTTCTTT. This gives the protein CASSLVAAGAEAFF. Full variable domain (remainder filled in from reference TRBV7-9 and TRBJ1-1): DTGVSQNPRHKITKRGQNVTFRCDPISEHNRLYWYRQTLGQGPEFLTYFQNEAQLEKSRLLSDRFSAERPKGSFSTLEIQRTEQGDSAMYLCASSLVAAGAEAFFGQGTRLTVV.

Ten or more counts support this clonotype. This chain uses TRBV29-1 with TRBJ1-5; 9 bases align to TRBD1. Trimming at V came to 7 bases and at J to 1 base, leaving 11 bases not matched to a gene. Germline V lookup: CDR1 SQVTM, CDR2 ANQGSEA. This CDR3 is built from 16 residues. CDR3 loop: CSAPGQGADSNQPQHF. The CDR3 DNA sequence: TGCAGCGCTCCGGGACAGGGAGCCGACAGCAATCAGCCCCAGCATTTT.

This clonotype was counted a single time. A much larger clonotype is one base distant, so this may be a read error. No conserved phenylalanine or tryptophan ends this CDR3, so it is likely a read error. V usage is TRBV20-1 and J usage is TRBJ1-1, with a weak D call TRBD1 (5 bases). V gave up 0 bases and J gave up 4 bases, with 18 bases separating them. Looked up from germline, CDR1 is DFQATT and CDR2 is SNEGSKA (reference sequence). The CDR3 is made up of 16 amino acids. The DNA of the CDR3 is TGCAGTGCTAGAGATAGGGAAGGGGCGCGTTTCACTGAAGCTTTCTAT. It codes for CSARDREGARFTEAFY.